The clone carrying this T cell receptor beta chain was seen repeatedly, ten times or more. Its antigen remains unknown. This specimen comes from a study of T cells in Graves' hyperthyroidism and ophthalmopathy. Whole-study results and caveats: Onset of ophthalmopathy came a median 6.5 months after the model predicted it.

Recently diagnosed hyperthyroidism of less than 2 months' duration affected patients aged 18 to 65. Blood was sampled at initial diagnosis of hyperthyroidism, prior to onset of any ophthalmopathy symptoms. The PBMCs were sourced from fresh peripheral blood (about 10 ml). The junction had 13 bases not matched to a gene; V was cut back by 3 bases and J by 11 bases. This CDR3 spans 15 amino acids. Per the germline V gene, CDR1 is MGHDK and CDR2 is SYGVNS. Using RNA transcripts as the source, TCR beta CDR3 regions were amplified. The HTBI set primed first-round TCR CDR3 RT-PCR. TCRdb called the multiplex PCR reads again in MiXCR, with one record for every CDR3 protein. The table includes fewer than 400,000 distinct CDR3 sequences, roughly 14% detected once.

The sample comprised blood. V gene TRBV25-1 combines with J gene TRBJ2-1; 7 bases line up with TRBD1. The sequence was obtained from a woman in her late teens or twenties with Graves' hyperthyroidism that later progressed to Graves' ophthalmopathy. The CDR3 DNA reads TGTGCCAGCAGTGATAGAGGGGGCGCCCCCTTACAGCAGTTCTTC. Amino acid sequence: CASSDRGGAPLQQFF.